The following is a TCR beta chain sequence with its context. This entry is derived from a study of T cell changes during pregnancy in multiple sclerosis. The protocol was immunoSEQ multiplex PCR, while the TCRdb copy is restricted to in-frame clones and leaves out a portion. Here the sample spans some 41,000 clones, less than 95% being singletons. This receptor was taken from a female donor with multiple sclerosis, enrolled in a pregnancy study. The sample here was CD8+ T cells from peripheral blood mononuclear cells, taken in the first trimester of pregnancy.

CDR3 in DNA: TGTGCCAGCAGCCAAGATCGGCTAGCGGGGGGCCTTTTTTACGAGCAGTACTTC. Its translation: CASSQDRLAGGLFYEQYF. The V gene is TRBV4-2, the J gene TRBJ2-7, with 11 bases aligning to TRBD2. The germline V gene has CDR1 LGHNA and CDR2 YNFKEQ. The ends lost 0 bases at V and 4 bases at J; junction bases unmatched: 11. CDR3 size: 18 residues.